A single sample gave rise to the 9 T cell receptor beta chains below, sequenced in a study of cytomegalovirus exposure and HLA in healthy donors. Both 60 Vbeta primers and 13 Jbeta primers went into the PCR. Sequencing was performed with immunoSEQ multiplex PCR; in TCRdb, only in-frame clones are kept and a portion is missing. The table for this sample gives some 130,000 clones. Sequenced: PBMCs. Receptor source: a young man in good health and CMV-seronegative.

The chain carries TRBV4-3 and TRBJ2-7; 8 nucleotides match TRBD2. Germline V lookup: CDR1 LGHNA, CDR2 YSLEER. This CDR3 comprises 15 residues. V gave up 6 bases and J gave up 3 bases; unmatched junction bases: 10. The CDR3 region is CASSLERESYYEQYF. The CDR3 region has the DNA TGCGCCAGCAGTCTTGAGCGGGAGTCCTACTACGAGCAGTACTTC.

This chain joins TRBV10-3 and TRBJ2-2; D is perhaps TRBD1 (6 bases). The CDR3 sequence is 14 residues long. V dropped 6 bases and J dropped 0 bases, with 8 bases sitting between them. Germline CDR1 is ENHRY and CDR2 is SYGVKD. DNA of the CDR3: TGTGCCATCAGCGGACAGACGAACACCGGGGAGCTGTTTTTT. This codes for CAISGQTNTGELFF.

The chain links TRBV14 to TRBJ2-7, with TRBD1 identical over 9 bases. Germline CDR1 reads SGHDN; CDR2 reads FVKESK. V lost 2 bases to trimming and J lost 7 bases; unmatched junction nucleotides: 6. The CDR3 is made up of 14 amino acids. The CDR3 reads CASSQPQGAFEQYF. The CDR3, as DNA: TGTGCCAGCAGCCAACCACAGGGGGCTTTTGAGCAGTACTTC.

The CDR3 coding sequence is TGCAGTCCAAGAGCTGCTGAAGCTTTCTTT. As protein: CSPRAAEAFF. The chain links TRBV20-1 to TRBJ1-1; D is unclear. Looked up from germline, CDR1 is DFQATT and CDR2 is SNEGSKA (reference sequence). The CDR3 sequence is 10 residues long. Trimming removed 8 bases at V and 6 bases at J, with 10 bases between.

The chain joins TRBV6-6 to TRBJ2-5, with 11 bases aligning to TRBD2. In germline, CDR1 is MNHNY, CDR2 SVGAGI (reference sequence). V dropped 6 bases and J dropped 1; count of bases not matched to a gene: 7. The CDR3 totals 16 residues. CDR3 amino acids: CASSHGGTSGQETQYF. The CDR3 DNA sequence: TGTGCCAGCAGCCACGGGGGGACTAGCGGCCAAGAGACCCAGTACTTC.

The chain's CDR3 is CASSLPSRGADGTDTQYF. The CDR3 coding sequence is TGTGCCAGCAGCTTACCCTCCCGAGGAGCTGATGGCACAGATACGCAGTATTTT. The rearrangement joins TRBV7-3 to TRBJ2-3, with no clear D. The CDR3 totals 18 residues. V was shortened by 2 bases and J by 1 base, with 19 bases between the two germline ends. The germline CDR1 and CDR2 sequences are SGHTA and FQGTGA.

The chain recombines TRBV5-6 with TRBJ2-5; 12 bases fit TRBD1. The CDR3 length is 15 residues. Losses at the gene ends were 5 bases for V and 5 bases for J; bases not matched to a gene: 7. Germline CDR1 is SGHDT and CDR2 is YYEEEE. The CDR3 sequence: CASSGTGGGKETQYF. DNA of the CDR3: TGTGCCAGCAGTGGGACAGGGGGCGGTAAGGAGACCCAGTACTTC.

The chain is built from TRBV5-4 and TRBJ2-2; tentatively, D is TRBD2 (6 bases). The V end was cut by 4 bases, the J end by 5 bases, with 12 bases between. The CDR3 has 14 amino acids. Germline CDR1 and CDR2: SGHNT and YYREEE (reference sequence). CDR3 in amino acids: CASSLRGPTGELFF. CDR3 sequence (DNA): TGTGCCAGCAGCCTGCGGGGCCCGACCGGGGAGCTGTTTTTT.

J is TRBJ2-7 and V is TRBV28; TRBD2 is a possible D gene (5 bases). CDR3 size: 14 residues. The ends were cut back, 6 bases at V and 7 bases at J, with 19 bases in the middle. Germline-derived CDR1 and CDR2 are MDHEN and SYDVKM. The CDR3 here is CASRAGISPWEQYF. For the CDR3, the DNA is TGTGCCAGCAGGGCCGGGATCTCTCCTTGGGAGCAGTACTTC.